Shown below are 23 T cell receptor beta chains from a single sample sequenced in a study of PD-1 blockade in classical Hodgkin lymphoma. Time point of the sample: cycle 4 day 1 (C4D1), after more than five weeks of nivolumab. Every patient relapsed after autologous stem cell transplantation, and brentuximab vedotin exposure varied. Clones were read by immunoSEQ multiplex PCR, and TCRdb kept only the in-frame ones, dropping some. The sample records 30,000 to 50,000 clones, just over 75% being singletons. This material consisted of peripheral blood mononuclear cells (PBMCs), taken before the fourth cycle of nivolumab. These TCRs come from a human donor with classical Hodgkin lymphoma.

The V gene is TRBV7-9, the J gene TRBJ2-2; the D is unclear. The V and J ends lost 4 bases and 1 base respectively, with 10 bases between them. The CDR3 has 15 residues. Germline values: CDR1 SEHNR, CDR2 FQNEAQ (reference sequence). Here the CDR3 reads CASSSIDENTGELFF. CDR3 DNA: TGTGCCAGCAGCTCCATCGATGAGAACACCGGGGAGCTGTTTTTT.

The sample holds one count of this clone. The rearrangement joins TRBV7-9 to TRBJ1-1; D unresolved. Between the trimmed V and J ends, which lost 3 bases and 1 base, there was a span of 15 bases. Germline CDR1 is SEHNR and CDR2 is FQNEAQ (reference sequence). The CDR3 has 16 amino acids. CDR3 coding DNA: TGTGCCAGCAGCTTCCCGAAAACAGCAGGGAACACTGAAGCTTTCTTT. It translates to CASSFPKTAGNTEAFF.

The genes are TRBV7-9 and TRBJ2-3; TRBD2 matches 12 bases. The CDR3 has 16 amino acids. Per the germline V gene, CDR1 is SEHNR and CDR2 is FQNEAQ (reference sequence). V lost 4 bases, J lost 3 bases, and 5 bases stayed unmatched. The DNA for the CDR3 is TGTGCCAGCAGCTCTAGCGGGGGGGCGAGGACAGATACGCAGTATTTT. It yields the protein CASSSSGGARTDTQYF.

CDR3 region: CASSLRTGPTTDTQYF. DNA of the CDR3: TGTGCCAGCAGTTTGCGGACGGGGCCGACGACAGATACGCAGTATTTT. This chain links TRBV27 with TRBJ2-3; perhaps D is TRBD1 or TRBD2 (5 bases each). From germline, CDR1 is MNHEY and CDR2 SMNVEV (reference sequence). The V end lost 3 bases, the J end lost 3 bases, and 16 bases lay between the germline ends. The CDR3 is 16 residues long.

The rearrangement joins TRBV7-2 to TRBJ1-6; D unresolved. Germline V lookup: CDR1 SGHTA, CDR2 FQGNSA. Trimming removed 3 bases from V and 10 bases from J, with 10 bases in between. The CDR3 consists of 13 residues. In nucleotides, the CDR3 is TGTGCCAGCAGCTTTGAGGTTAGGTCACCCCTCCACTTT. This translates into CASSFEVRSPLHF.

The rearrangement links TRBV7-2 to TRBJ2-1, with 9 bases matching TRBD2. The trim removed 6 bases at V and 4 bases at J, leaving 16 bases unmatched. The CDR3 contains 18 residues. Per the germline V gene, CDR1 is SGHTA and CDR2 is FQGNSA. CDR3 region: CASSIRGGGGAAYNEQFF. The CDR3 nucleotides are TGTGCCAGCAGTATTAGAGGCGGCGGGGGGGCGGCGTACAATGAGCAGTTCTTC.

The rearrangement joins TRBV10-3 to TRBJ1-5; tentatively, D is TRBD1 (5 bases). V gave up 4 bases and J gave up 5 bases, with 15 bases separating them. The germline V gene has CDR1 ENHRY and CDR2 SYGVKD. The CDR3 runs 15 residues. The CDR3 loop reads CAISASGGGDQPQHF. The CDR3 DNA reads TGTGCCATCAGTGCGTCGGGGGGAGGTGATCAGCCCCAGCATTTT.

The CDR3 sequence is CASSLYRTVSNQPQHF. The CDR3 DNA reads TGTGCCAGCAGCTTATACCGGACAGTAAGCAATCAGCCCCAGCATTTT. V and J are TRBV7-8 and TRBJ1-5; maybe TRBD1 (6 bases). CDR1 is SGHVS, CDR2 FQNEAQ, per germline. The CDR3 sequence is 16 residues long. V was cut by 2 bases and J by 1 base, with 12 bases left in between.

Here the CDR3 reads CACTRTGGEETQYF. CDR3 nucleotides: TGTGCCTGTACGCGGACAGGGGGAGAGGAGACCCAGTACTTC. The chain combines TRBV30 with TRBJ2-5, with TRBD1 matching 10 bases. V trimming: 6 bases; J trimming: 5 bases; junction bases outside the gene matches: 9. Germline CDR1 reads GTSNPN; CDR2 reads SVGIG (reference sequence). This CDR3 spans 14 amino acids.

The chain recombines TRBV6-1 with TRBJ2-6; no reliable D call. From germline, CDR1 is MNHNS and CDR2 SASEGT. Trimming cost V 0 bases and J 4 bases, with 10 bases left between them. The CDR3 is made up of 16 amino acids. As DNA, the CDR3 is TGTGCCAGCAGTGAAGCGCTTGCGGCGGGGGCCAACGTCCTGACTTTC. Translated: CASSEALAAGANVLTF.

The chain joins TRBV7-2 to TRBJ2-2, with 8 positions matching TRBD1. The V gene end was trimmed by 5 bases and the J gene end by 6 bases; junction bases not matched to a gene: 5. Germline CDR1 is SGHTA and CDR2 is FQGNSA. This CDR3 is built from 14 residues. CDR3 region: CASSRTGRAGELFF. The CDR3 nucleotides read TGTGCCAGCAGCCGGACAGGGAGAGCCGGGGAGCTGTTTTTT.

This rearrangement joins TRBV4-3 to TRBJ2-2; a weak D match, TRBD1 (5 bases). Germline CDR1 and CDR2: LGHNA and YSLEER. CDR3 length equals 15 residues. The V gene lost 1 base and the J gene lost 8 bases, with 14 bases spanning the gap. The CDR3 bases are TGCGCCAGCAGCCAAGTTCTCTCAGGGTTGGGGGAGCTGTTTTTT. This translates into CASSQVLSGLGELFF.

V and J are TRBV5-4 and TRBJ2-1; D gene uncertain. The CDR3 covers 11 residues. Germline V gives CDR1 SGHNT, CDR2 YYREEE (reference sequence). Trimming removed 10 bases from V and 2 bases from J, with 7 bases in between. As DNA, the CDR3 is TGTGCCTTCGTTGCCTACAATGAGCAGTTCTTC. Protein sequence: CAFVAYNEQFF.

Only a few counts were recorded for this clone. The gene calls are TRBV7-2 and TRBJ1-5; D is unclear. CDR3 size: 14 residues. Per germline, CDR1 SGHTA and CDR2 FQGNSA. Between the trimmed V and J ends, which lost 0 bases and 3 bases, there was a span of 6 bases. CDR3 residues: CASSLANANQPQHF. The CDR3 bases are TGTGCCAGCAGCTTAGCGAATGCCAATCAGCCCCAGCATTTT. Supplemented by reference TRBV7-2 and TRBJ1-5, the full variable domain reads GAGVSQSPSNKVTEKGKDVELRCDPISGHTALYWYRQSLGQGLEFLIYFQGNSAPDKSGLPSDRFSAERTGGSVSTLTIQRTQQEDSAVYLCASSLANANQPQHFGDGTRLSIL.

The chain combines TRBV14 with TRBJ2-2; 7 bases map to TRBD1. J was trimmed by 6 bases and V by 2 bases; bases with no gene match: 6. Per the germline V gene, CDR1 is SGHDN and CDR2 is FVKESK. CDR3 length equals 15 residues. CDR3 residues: CASSQFTGASGELFF. Here the CDR3 DNA reads TGTGCCAGCAGCCAATTTACAGGGGCCTCCGGGGAGCTGTTTTTT.

The V call is TRBV7-2, the J call TRBJ1-2, with D unclear. The CDR3 has 13 amino acids. The V and J ends lost 2 bases and 2 bases respectively, with 6 bases between them. Germline values: CDR1 SGHTA, CDR2 FQGNSA. This CDR3 reads CASSLSRNYGYTF. CDR3 in DNA: TGTGCCAGCAGCTTAAGCAGGAACTATGGCTACACCTTC. Full variable domain (remainder filled in from reference TRBV7-2 and TRBJ1-2): GAGVSQSPSNKVTEKGKDVELRCDPISGHTALYWYRQSLGQGLEFLIYFQGNSAPDKSGLPSDRFSAERTGGSVSTLTIQRTQQEDSAVYLCASSLSRNYGYTFGSGTRLTVV.

V and J are TRBV5-6 and TRBJ2-3; 11 bases line up with TRBD2. Trimming cost V 2 bases and J 4 bases; bases outside gene matches: 3. This CDR3 spans 15 amino acids. Germline V gives CDR1 SGHDT, CDR2 YYEEEE. Here the CDR3 DNA reads TGTGCCAGCAGCTTTAGCGGGGGGGCCGCAGATACGCAGTATTTT. Protein product: CASSFSGGAADTQYF. The full variable domain, rest sourced from reference TRBV5-6 and TRBJ2-3, is DAGVTQSPTHLIKTRGQQVTLRCSPKSGHDTVSWYQQALGQGPQFIFQYYEEEERQRGNFPDRFSGHQFPNYSSELNVNALLLGDSALYLCASSFSGGAADTQYFGPGTRLTVL.

This clone occurred a few times. The rearrangement uses TRBV7-3 and TRBJ1-5; D unresolved. V was clipped by 1 base and J by 4 bases, with 5 bases between them. The CDR3 has 13 residues. CDR1 is SGHTA and CDR2 is FQGTGA in the germline V gene. This chain's CDR3 is CASSLRPNQPQHF. For the CDR3, the DNA is TGTGCCAGCAGCTTAAGACCTAATCAGCCCCAGCATTTT.

The count of this clone is one. Here the CDR3 reads CASSLSENGYTF. The DNA for the CDR3 is TGTGCCAGCAGCTTATCGGAGAATGGCTACACCTTC. V and J are TRBV7-9 and TRBJ1-2; D call uncertain. Trimming left V 2 bases short and J 6 bases short, with 7 bases between. CDR3 length equals 12 residues. CDR1 is SEHNR, CDR2 FQNEAQ, per germline (reference sequence). Combining the CDR3 with reference TRBV7-9 and TRBJ1-2 gives the whole variable domain DTGVSQNPRHKITKRGQNVTFRCDPISEHNRLYWYRQTLGQGPEFLTYFQNEAQLEKSRLLSDRFSAERPKGSFSTLEIQRTEQGDSAMYLCASSLSENGYTFGSGTRLTVV.

Only one count was recorded for this clone. The chain links TRBV27 to TRBJ2-1, with 8 bases lining up with TRBD1. CDR1 MNHEY and CDR2 SMNVEV come from the germline V gene (reference sequence). There are 16 residues in the CDR3. V gave up 2 bases and J gave up 5 bases; unmatched junction bases: 8. The CDR3 DNA sequence: TGTGCCAGCAGTTTAAAGACAGGGGAAGGGCACAATGAGCAGTTCTTC. Protein sequence: CASSLKTGEGHNEQFF.

This chain links TRBV30 with TRBJ2-7; D is unclear. V dropped 2 bases and J dropped 1 base, with 6 bases sitting between them. This CDR3 is 12 amino acids long. In germline, CDR1 is GTSNPN, CDR2 SVGIG (reference sequence). The CDR3 DNA reads TGTGCCTGGAGTCAGGTTTCCTACGAGCAGTACTTC. This encodes CAWSQVSYEQYF. The whole variable domain, remainder taken from reference TRBV30 and TRBJ2-7, is SQTIHQWPATLVQPVGSPLSLECTVEGTSNPNLYWYRQAAGRGLQLLFYSVGIGQISSEVPQNLSASRPQDRQFILSSKKLLLSDSGFYLCAWSQVSYEQYFGPGTRLTVT.

This clone is a singleton in its sample. The chain combines TRBV4-2 with TRBJ2-5, with D uncertain. Germline CDR1 is LGHNA and CDR2 is YNFKEQ. V was cut by 5 bases and J by 3 bases, with 10 bases left in between. This CDR3 spans 13 amino acids. Here the CDR3 DNA reads TGTGCCAGCAGCTTGGGTAGGAAAGAGACCCAGTACTTC. This gives the protein CASSLGRKETQYF.

The V gene is TRBV19, the J gene TRBJ1-1, with 7 bases matching TRBD1. V dropped 5 bases and J dropped 1; count of bases not matched to a gene: 7. Germline lookup yields CDR1 LNHDA and CDR2 SQIVND (reference sequence). This CDR3 has 15 amino acids. CDR3 protein: CASSPRTGTNTEAFF. The CDR3 DNA reads TGTGCCAGTAGTCCCCGGACAGGAACGAACACTGAAGCTTTCTTT.